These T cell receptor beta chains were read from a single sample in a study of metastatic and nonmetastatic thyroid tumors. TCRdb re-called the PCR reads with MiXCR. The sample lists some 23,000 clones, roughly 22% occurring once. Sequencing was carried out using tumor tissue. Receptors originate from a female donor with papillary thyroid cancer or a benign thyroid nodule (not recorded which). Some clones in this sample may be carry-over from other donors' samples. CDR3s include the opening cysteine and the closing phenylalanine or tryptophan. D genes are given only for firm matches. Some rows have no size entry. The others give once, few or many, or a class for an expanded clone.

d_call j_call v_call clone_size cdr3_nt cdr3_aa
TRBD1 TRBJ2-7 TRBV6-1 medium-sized TGTGCCAGCAGCCCCGACAGGGGGCGAGTCTACGAGCAGTACTTC CASSPDRGRVYEQYF
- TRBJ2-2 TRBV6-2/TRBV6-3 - TGTGCCAGCATCTCAGTGGGAACCGGGGAGCTGTTTTTT CASISVGTGELFF
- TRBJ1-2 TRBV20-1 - TGCAGTGCTAGCCGTGTGCGGACAAGTAACTATGGCTACACCTTC CSASRVRTSNYGYTF
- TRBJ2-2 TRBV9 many TGTGCCAGCAGCGTAGTATTCGGGGAAACCGGGGAGCTGTTTTTT CASSVVFGETGELFF
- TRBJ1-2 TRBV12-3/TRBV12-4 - TGTGCCAGCAGTTTAACAGGGTTTAACTATGGCTACACCTTC CASSLTGFNYGYTF
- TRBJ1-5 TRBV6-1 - TGTGCCAGCAGAACAGGGTTCGGCAATCAGCCCCAGCATTTT CASRTGFGNQPQHF
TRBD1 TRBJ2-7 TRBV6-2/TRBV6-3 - TGTGCCAGCAGTAAGAGGACAGGGCAGTCTATGGGGAGCGAGCAGTACTTC CASSKRTGQSMGSEQYF
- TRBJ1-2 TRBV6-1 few TGTGCCAGAAGGGAGAACTATGGCTACACCTTC CARRENYGYTF
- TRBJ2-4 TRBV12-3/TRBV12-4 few TGTGCCAGCAGTTCGCAAGAGGGGAGAGGAGGAGCCAAAAACATTCAGTACTTC CASSSQEGRGGAKNIQYF
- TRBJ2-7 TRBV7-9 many TGTGCCAGCAGCCCTCGGGCCTTAAGCCCCTACGAGCAGTACTTC CASSPRALSPYEQYF
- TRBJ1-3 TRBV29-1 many TGCAGCGTTGGATACTCTGGAAACACCATATATTTT CSVGYSGNTIYF
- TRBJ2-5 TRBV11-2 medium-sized TGTGCCAGCAGCTTAGAGACAGAGACCCAGTACTTC CASSLETETQYF
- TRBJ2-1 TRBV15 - TGTGCCACCAGCACTGGGACGGAGGGATACAATGAGCAGTTCTTC CATSTGTEGYNEQFF
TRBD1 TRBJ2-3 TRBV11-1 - TGTGCCAGCAGCACGGACGACAGGGGATTCACAGATACGCAGTATTTT CASSTDDRGFTDTQYF
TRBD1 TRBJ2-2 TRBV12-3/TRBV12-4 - TGTGCCAGCAGTTGGGGGACAGGGGGTGCCGGGGAGCTGTTTTTT CASSWGTGGAGELFF
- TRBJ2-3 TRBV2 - TGTGCCAGCTTGGGATGGCAGGGAAGCACAGATACGCAGTATTTT CASLGWQGSTDTQYF
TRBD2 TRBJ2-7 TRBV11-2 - TGTGCCAGCAGCCCCCGGACTAGCGGGAGGGCCAGCTCCTACGAGCAGTACTTC CASSPRTSGRASSYEQYF
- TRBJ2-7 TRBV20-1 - TGCAGTGCTGGGATGGCGGGGGCGGGCGAGCAGTACTTC CSAGMAGAGEQYF
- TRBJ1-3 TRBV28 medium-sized TGTGCCAGCAGTTCACAGGGCATGGCTGGAAACACCATATATTTT CASSSQGMAGNTIYF
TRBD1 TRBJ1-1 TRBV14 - TGTGCCAGCAGCCGGACAGGGAGCACTGAAGCTTTCTTT CASSRTGSTEAFF
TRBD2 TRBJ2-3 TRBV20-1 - TGCAGTGCTCTCAGCGGGGAAACTAGCACGGATACGCAGTATTTT CSALSGETSTDTQYF
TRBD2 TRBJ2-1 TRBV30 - TGTGCCTGGAGAGAGCGGGAGAGGACGGGGAATGAGCAGTTCTTC CAWRERERTGNEQFF
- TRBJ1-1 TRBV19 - TGTGCCAGTAGTATTGTCGGCCCGAACACTGAAGCTTTCTTT CASSIVGPNTEAFF
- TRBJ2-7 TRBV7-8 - TGTGCCAGCAGACGACAGGCGGCGGTGAGGGAGCAGTACTTC CASRRQAAVREQYF
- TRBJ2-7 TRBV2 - TGTGCCAGCAGTGGTATGTCCTCCTACGAGCAGTACTTC CASSGMSSYEQYF
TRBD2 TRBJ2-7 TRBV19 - TGTGCCAGTAGTCTACCGGGACTAGGCGTCTACGAGCAGTACTTC CASSLPGLGVYEQYF
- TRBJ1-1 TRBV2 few TGTGCCAGCAGTAGGGACTCTGCAAGGGCTTTCTTT CASSRDSARAFF
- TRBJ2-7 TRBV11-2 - TGTGCCAGCAGCCAGCTCGGTGAGGGGATGACCCGCGAGCAGTACTTC CASSQLGEGMTREQYF
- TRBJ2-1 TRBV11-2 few TGTGCCAGCAGCTTACGAGGTTTAGCGAGTGTCGACAATGAGCAGTTCTTC CASSLRGLASVDNEQFF
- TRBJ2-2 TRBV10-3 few TGTGCCATCAGTGAGGACTTACCGAACACCGGGGAGCTGTTTTTT CAISEDLPNTGELFF
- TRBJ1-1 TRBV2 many TGTGCCAGCAGGGGAAACGGGGGCGAGGGAGCTTTCTTT CASRGNGGEGAFF
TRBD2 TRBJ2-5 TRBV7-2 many TGTGCCAGCAGCGTAAGAGGGACTAGCGGGAGTAGAGAGACCCAGTACTTC CASSVRGTSGSRETQYF
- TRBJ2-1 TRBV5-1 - TGCGCCAGCAGCTTCAGGAGCGGGTATTCCACAAGGTCCTACAATGAGCAGTTCTTC CASSFRSGYSTRSYNEQFF
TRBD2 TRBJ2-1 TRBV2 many TGTGCCAGCAGTGAGGGGGGGGTTAGCGGCGGCAACAATGAGCAGTTCTTC CASSEGGVSGGNNEQFF
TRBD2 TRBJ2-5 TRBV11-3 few TGTGCCAGCAGCTTAGAGACTAGCTTGCAAGAGACCCAGTACTTC CASSLETSLQETQYF
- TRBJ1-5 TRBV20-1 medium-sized TGCAGTGCTAGAGATCTGGTGGACACCGATCAGCCCCAGCATTTT CSARDLVDTDQPQHF
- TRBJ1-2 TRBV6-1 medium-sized TGTGCCAGCAGTGAAGGGTACTATGGCTACACCTTC CASSEGYYGYTF
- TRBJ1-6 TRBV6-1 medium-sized TGTGCCAGCACTACAGCCTATAATTCACCCCTCCACTTT CASTTAYNSPLHF
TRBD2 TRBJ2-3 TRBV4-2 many TGTGCCAGCAGCGGATGGACTAGCGGGAGTGTGGGCACAGATACGCAGTATTTT CASSGWTSGSVGTDTQYF
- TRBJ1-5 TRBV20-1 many TGCAGTGCTAGCCAAGACGGCTTCAATCAGCCCCAGCATTTT CSASQDGFNQPQHF
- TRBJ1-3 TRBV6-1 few TGTGCCAGCAGACCAAGGGGGGGTCATACGAACACCATATATTTT CASRPRGGHTNTIYF
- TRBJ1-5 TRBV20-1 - TGCAGTGCTCAAACCCGTAATCAGCCCCAGCATTTT CSAQTRNQPQHF
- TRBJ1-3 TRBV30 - TGTGCCTGGAGTCGCGGATCTGGAAACACCATATATTTT CAWSRGSGNTIYF
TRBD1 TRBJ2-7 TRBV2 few TGTGCCAGCAGCCGACAGGGTCCCTACGAGCAGTACTTC CASSRQGPYEQYF
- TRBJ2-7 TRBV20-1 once TGCAGTGCTAGAGACGGGTACTCTTACGAGCAGTACTTC CSARDGYSYEQYF
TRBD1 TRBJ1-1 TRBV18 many TGTGCCAGCTCACCCGGGACAGGGAACACTGAAGCTTTCTTT CASSPGTGNTEAFF
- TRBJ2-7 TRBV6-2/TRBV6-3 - TGTGCCAGCAGTTTGGCCTGTACCTTCGAGCAGTACTTC CASSLACTFEQYF
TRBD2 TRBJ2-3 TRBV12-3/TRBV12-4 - TGTGCCAGCAGAGGGACTAGCGGGAGGGATACGCAGTATTTT CASRGTSGRDTQYF
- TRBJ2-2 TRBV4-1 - TGCGCCAGCAGCCAAGAGATAAGAACGGGAACCGGGGAGCTGTTTTTT CASSQEIRTGTGELFF
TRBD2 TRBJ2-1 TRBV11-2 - TGTGCCAGCAGCTTAGAAGGGACTAGCGGGAACAATGAGCAGTTCTTC CASSLEGTSGNNEQFF
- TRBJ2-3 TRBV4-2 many TGTGCCAGCAGCCAAGAAGCACCTCCACGCACAGATACGCAGTATTTT CASSQEAPPRTDTQYF